Listed below are T cell receptor beta chains from one sample, sequenced in a study of shared clonotypes between healthy human individuals. TCRdb's copy holds only in-frame clones and misses some; the assay was immunoSEQ multiplex PCR. Of a few million clones listed, 93% are singletons. Sequencing was carried out using naive CD4+ T cells from PBMCs. The receptor source for this set is a man between 18 and 29 years old in good health. Some clones in this sample may be carry-over from other donors' samples. Both conserved end residues are part of each CDR3.

v_gene,CDR3aa
TRBV5-8,CASSLRPNNQPQHF
TRBV29-1,CSAQRASGAYEQYF
TRBV5-4,CASSLAGGGRQETQYF
TRBV28,CASSVNEKLFF
TRBV2,CASRFNQGASEKLFF
TRBV5-1,CASSLGLSPNYGYTF
TRBV10-1,CASSPATNTEAFF
TRBV15,CATSRGIVGEETQYF
TRBV6-1,CASSVQGDGYTF
TRBV7-3,CASHPGLTNTGELFF
TRBV4-2,CASSQDQGPGELFF
TRBV5-1,CASSQRFNTEAFF
TRBV6-5,CASSYAPGAGEKLFF
TRBV5-1,CASSTASGPAQETQYF
TRBV5-1,CASSPPGPNTEAFF
TRBV28,CASSRVGATNEKLFF
TRBV5-1,CASSLQGADEQYF
TRBV5-1,CASSLWDRANSGNTIYF
TRBV4-1,CASSLRGAGENTGELFF
TRBV27,CASSLSRPVQETQYF
TRBV9,CASSAEPGTSGRSDTQYF
TRBV5-6,CASSFRISSPGRSYEQYF
TRBV5-6,CASSLMRAYEQYF
TRBV9,CASSPSVVVNTEAFF
TRBV19,CASSALNRTSQETQYF
TRBV29-1,CSVAGLLTADTQYF
TRBV27,CASSYGLRTDTQYF